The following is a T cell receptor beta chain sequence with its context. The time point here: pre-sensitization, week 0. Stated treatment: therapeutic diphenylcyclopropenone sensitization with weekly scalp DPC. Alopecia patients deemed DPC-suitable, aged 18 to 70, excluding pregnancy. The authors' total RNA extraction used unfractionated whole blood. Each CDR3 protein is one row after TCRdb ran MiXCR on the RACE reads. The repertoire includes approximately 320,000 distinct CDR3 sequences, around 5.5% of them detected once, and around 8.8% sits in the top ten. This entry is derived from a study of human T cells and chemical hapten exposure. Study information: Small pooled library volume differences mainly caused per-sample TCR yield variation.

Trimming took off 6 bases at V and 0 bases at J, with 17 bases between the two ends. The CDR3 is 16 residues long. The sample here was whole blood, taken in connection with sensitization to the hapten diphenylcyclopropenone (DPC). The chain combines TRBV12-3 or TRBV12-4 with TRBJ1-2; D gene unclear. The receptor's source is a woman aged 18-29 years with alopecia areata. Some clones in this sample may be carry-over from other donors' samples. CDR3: CASSPDPLVPNYGYTF. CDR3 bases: TGTGCCAGCAGCCCCGATCCGCTAGTACCTAACTATGGCTACACCTTC.